The 31 T cell receptor beta chains below were found in one sample sequenced in a study of cytomegalovirus exposure and HLA in healthy donors listed by TCRdb under 2017. Receptor amplification or capture employed the immunoSEQ multiplex PCR assay. A mixture of 60 forward primers for TCR Vbeta segments and 13 reverse primers for TCR Jbeta segments was used in the multiplex PCR. This is the immuneACCESS table as TCRdb keeps it, with only in-frame sequences that have V and J called. A part of the clones is gone; compared with another copy, unresolved V genes explain less than half, and the rest is unexplained. The sample profile shows fewer than 150,000 clones; approximately 80% of them were found once. 2.5% to 4% of the sample is in the top ten clones. Sequenced input: PBMCs. All receptors derive from a man aged 35-49 years in good health and CMV-seronegative.

The rearrangement joins TRBV4-3 to TRBJ2-2; tentatively, D is TRBD1 (5 bases). Germline V gene data show CDR1 as LGHNA and CDR2 as YSLEER. The V and J ends lost 0 bases and 0 bases respectively, with 11 bases between them. The CDR3 has 17 amino acids. The CDR3 region is CASSQDIQTANTGELFF. CDR3 bases: TGCGCCAGCAGCCAAGATATTCAGACAGCGAACACCGGGGAGCTGTTTTTT.

The chain is built from TRBV10-3 and TRBJ2-3; a possible D gene is TRBD2 (7 bases). Germline loops: CDR1 ENHRY, CDR2 SYGVKD. The CDR3 extends over 15 amino acids. The V end was cut by 8 bases, the J end by 2 bases, with 17 bases between. The CDR3 DNA is TGTGCCATCGGGGGGGCTAGCGGCTTCACAGATACGCAGTATTTT. Translation gives CAIGGASGFTDTQYF.

This clone has only one observation. The CDR3 here is CASSLAAGLSYEQYF. The CDR3, as DNA: TGCGCCAGCAGCTTGGCTGCAGGCCTCTCCTACGAGCAGTACTTC. The chain recombines TRBV5-1 with TRBJ2-7; D unclear. CDR1 is SGHRS and CDR2 is YFSETQ in the germline V gene. This CDR3 is 15 amino acids long. Trimming cost V 0 bases and J 0 bases, with 10 bases left between them.

This chain connects TRBV5-1 to TRBJ1-1; D might be TRBD1 (6 bases). V lost 0 bases and J lost 7, with 13 bases in between. The CDR3 contains 14 residues. Germline values: CDR1 SGHRS, CDR2 YFSETQ. The CDR3 DNA follows: TGCGCCAGCAGCTTGGCCGGGCAGGGGATTGAAGCTTTCTTT. Protein product: CASSLAGQGIEAFF.

This clone was detected only a few times. This sequence joins TRBV6-1 and TRBJ1-4, with 11 bases lining up with TRBD1. The V and J ends lost 4 bases and 7 bases, in that order; junction bases with no gene match: 11. Germline CDR1 is MNHNS and CDR2 is SASEGT. The CDR3 totals 17 residues. CDR3 sequence (DNA): TGTGCCAGCAGTGTATGGACAGGGGGCGCATTATCTGAAAAACTGTTTTTT. Encoded protein: CASSVWTGGALSEKLFF.

V gene TRBV12-5 combines with J gene TRBJ2-3, with D maybe TRBD1 (6 bases). The V gene lost 1 base and the J gene lost 2 bases, with 19 bases spanning the gap. The CDR3 length is 18 residues. CDR1 and CDR2 (germline): LGHNT, FRNRAP. The CDR3 coding sequence is TGTGCTAGTGGTTTGGCCGGATACCGGACAGCGTTCACAGATACGCAGTATTTT. It yields the protein CASGLAGYRTAFTDTQYF.

This chain joins TRBV7-9 and TRBJ2-7; weak D call: TRBD1 (6 bases). Per the germline V gene, CDR1 is SEHNR and CDR2 is FQNEAQ (reference sequence). The CDR3 contains 15 residues. The V end lost 5 bases, the J end lost 4 bases, and 18 bases lay between the germline ends. CDR3 DNA sequence: TGTGCCAGCAGCACCCGACAGGTTCCAATTTACGAGCAGTACTTC. Residues: CASSTRQVPIYEQYF.

This chain links TRBV19 with TRBJ2-1; 8 bases are a match to TRBD1. The CDR3 extends over 15 amino acids. CDR1 is LNHDA, CDR2 SQIVND, per germline (reference sequence). J lost 4 bases, V lost 3 bases, and 5 bases had no gene match. The CDR3 spells CASSMGQGAYNEQFF. CDR3 DNA: TGTGCCAGTAGTATGGGGCAGGGGGCTTACAATGAGCAGTTCTTC.

The chain uses TRBV7-2 and TRBJ1-2; TRBD1 is a possible D gene (6 bases). V was clipped by 0 bases and J by 8 bases, with 19 bases between them. CDR1 SGHTA and CDR2 FQGNSA come from the germline V gene. CDR3 size: 16 residues. The CDR3 protein is CASSLAAPTGRGGYTF. The CDR3 DNA follows: TGTGCCAGCAGCTTAGCGGCACCCACAGGGAGGGGAGGCTACACCTTC.

The chain uses TRBV11-2 and TRBJ2-5; no firm D call. Trimming took 2 bases from V and 4 from J, leaving 5 bases between them. The CDR3 is 12 residues long. Germline V gene data show CDR1 as SGHAT and CDR2 as FQNNGV. The CDR3 coding sequence is TGTGCCAGCAGCTTATCCTTAGAGACCCAGTACTTC. It translates to CASSLSLETQYF.

The chain employs TRBV4-1 and TRBJ2-4, with 7 bases fitting TRBD2. Germline V gene data show CDR1 as MGHRA and CDR2 as YSYEKL. With 2 bases clipped from V and 0 bases from J, the junction kept 7 bases outside the gene matches. CDR3 length: 17 residues. The CDR3 loop reads CASSQSAGEGAKNIQYF. DNA of the CDR3: TGCGCCAGCAGCCAAAGTGCGGGGGAGGGAGCCAAAAACATTCAGTACTTC.

This clone has more than one count but fewer than ten. This chain joins TRBV6-5 and TRBJ2-1; tentatively, D is TRBD1 (6 bases). This CDR3 is 11 amino acids long. The germline V and J ends were trimmed by 4 bases and 10 bases, with 8 bases remaining between them. CDR1 is MNHEY and CDR2 is SVGAGI in the germline V gene. CDR3 DNA: TGTGCCAGCAGTTCAGACAGGGAGCAGTTCTTC. Protein sequence: CASSSDREQFF.

The rearrangement joins TRBV23-1 to TRBJ2-1; possibly TRBD1 for D (6 bases). TRBV23-1 belongs to the ORF category, with a function that is uncertain. The germline V and J ends were trimmed by 4 bases and 6 bases, with 16 bases remaining between them. The CDR3 length is 15 residues. The DNA for the CDR3 is TGCGCCAGCAGTCCGCCGTCAGGGGCGGGCAATGAGCAGTTCTTC. As protein: CASSPPSGAGNEQFF.

This rearrangement joins TRBV9 to TRBJ2-7, with 12 nucleotides matching TRBD1. CDR3 length equals 15 residues. The junction had 3 bases not matched to a gene; V was cut back by 3 bases and J by 2 bases. CDR1 and CDR2 from the germline V gene are SGDLS and YYNGEE. CDR3 loop: CASSEGTGGPYEQYF. In DNA form, the CDR3 reads TGTGCCAGCAGCGAGGGGACAGGGGGCCCCTACGAGCAGTACTTC.

The V call is TRBV19, the J call TRBJ2-1; D is possibly TRBD2 (6 bases). CDR1 is LNHDA, CDR2 SQIVND, per germline (reference sequence). V was pared by 3 bases and J by 0 bases, with 9 bases between. The CDR3 covers 15 residues. The CDR3 sequence is CASSMGLSSYNEQFF. CDR3 DNA sequence: TGTGCCAGTAGTATGGGACTGAGCTCCTACAATGAGCAGTTCTTC.

This clone has only a few counts. The chain employs TRBV2 and TRBJ2-3, with TRBD2 matching over 12 bases. Germline CDR1 is SNHLY and CDR2 is FYNNEI. The CDR3 sequence is 20 residues long. Trimming cost V 5 bases and J 2 bases; bases outside gene matches: 17. The CDR3 spells CASSSRASLLAGGTTDTQYF. The CDR3 region has the DNA TGTGCCAGCAGTTCCCGCGCGAGCTTACTAGCGGGGGGCACCACAGATACGCAGTATTTT.

The gene calls are TRBV19 and TRBJ1-1; TRBD1 agrees at 7 bases. The CDR3 has 12 residues. Germline V gene sequence: CDR1 LNHDA, CDR2 SQIVND (reference sequence). V gave up 5 bases and J gave up 11 bases; unmatched junction bases: 8. CDR3 region: CASSVFQGGAFF. The CDR3, as DNA: TGTGCCAGTAGTGTCTTCCAGGGGGGCGCTTTCTTT.

This sequence joins TRBV10-3 and TRBJ1-4, with D perhaps TRBD1 (6 bases). Germline V gene lookup returns CDR1 ENHRY and CDR2 SYGVKD. The CDR3 has 14 residues. Trimming shortened V by 4 bases and J by 4 bases, and 10 bases separated the two germline ends. The CDR3 sequence: CAISGTANNEKLFF. CDR3 nucleotides: TGTGCCATCAGTGGGACAGCTAATAATGAAAAACTGTTTTTT.

This clone was found a few times. The chain is built from TRBV28 and TRBJ1-2, with D unclear. Germline values: CDR1 MDHEN, CDR2 SYDVKM. With 6 bases removed from V and 5 bases from J, the gap between germline ends came to 19 bases. The CDR3 is made up of 15 amino acids. Written as DNA, the CDR3 is TGTGCCAGCAGCCTGGAGGGTGGTCCGCGTTATGGCTACACCTTC. Translated: CASSLEGGPRYGYTF.

The CDR3 nucleotides read TGTGCCAGTAGCCGACTGCATACGCAGTATTTT. Its translation is CASSRLHTQYF. The V call is TRBV19, the J call TRBJ2-3; D is uncertain. Germline lookup yields CDR1 LNHDA and CDR2 SQIVND (reference sequence). V lost 6 bases to trimming and J lost 7 bases, with 8 bases between them. The CDR3 contains 11 residues.

This clone was observed a few times. The V and J genes are TRBV18 and TRBJ2-3; TRBD2 might be the D (6 bases). The CDR3 consists of 16 residues. The germline V gene encodes CDR1 KGHSH and CDR2 LQKENI. Trimming shortened V by 1 base and J by 2 bases, and 13 bases separated the two germline ends. For the CDR3, the DNA is TGTGCCAGCTCACCACGGTTAATAGCGGTCACAGATACGCAGTATTTT. The encoded protein is CASSPRLIAVTDTQYF.

V and J are TRBV11-2 and TRBJ2-7; 8 nucleotides agree with TRBD1. Germline CDR1 is SGHAT and CDR2 is FQNNGV. Trimming cost V 5 bases and J 2 bases; bases outside gene matches: 5. The CDR3 sequence is 14 residues long. The CDR3 loop reads CASSRDRYTYEQYF. As DNA, the CDR3 is TGTGCCAGCAGCCGGGACAGGTATACCTACGAGCAGTACTTC.

V gene TRBV4-2 combines with J gene TRBJ2-7; 9 nucleotides match TRBD2. Germline V gene data show CDR1 as LGHNA and CDR2 as YNFKEQ. The CDR3 is 17 residues long. V lost 2 bases to trimming and J lost 3 bases; unmatched junction nucleotides: 11. CDR3 sequence reads: CASSQNAAGGPGYEQYF. In DNA, the CDR3 is TGTGCCAGCAGCCAAAATGCTGCGGGAGGGCCGGGCTACGAGCAGTACTTC.

In its sample, this clone was seen a few times. This rearrangement joins TRBV7-9 to TRBJ2-7, with TRBD2 identical over 7 bases. Germline V gene lookup returns CDR1 SEHNR and CDR2 FQNEAQ (reference sequence). Trimming took 0 bases from V and 3 from J; bases not matched to a gene: 5. This CDR3 has 15 residues. CDR3 amino acids: CASSLAGGVGYEQYF. The CDR3 DNA reads as TGTGCCAGCAGCTTAGCGGGAGGGGTGGGCTACGAGCAGTACTTC.

The chain carries TRBV6-5 and TRBJ2-7, with 8 bases matching TRBD1. The V and J ends lost 7 bases and 0 bases, in that order; junction bases with no gene match: 5. The germline V gene has CDR1 MNHEY and CDR2 SVGAGI. The CDR3 totals 14 residues. CDR3 sequence: CASTPGTGSYEQYF. CDR3 nucleotide sequence: TGTGCCAGCACTCCCGGGACAGGCTCCTACGAGCAGTACTTC.

The gene calls are TRBV7-2 and TRBJ1-2; D not resolved. CDR3 length: 13 amino acids. The germline V gene has CDR1 SGHTA and CDR2 FQGNSA. V lost 6 bases and J 12 bases, leaving 20 bases between the germline ends. CDR3 amino acids: CASSPPSPFEHTF. As DNA, the CDR3 is TGTGCCAGCAGTCCACCGTCGCCGTTCGAGCACACCTTC.

The chain has TRBV5-1 and TRBJ2-5, with 9 bases fitting TRBD2. Trimming cost V 2 bases and J 5 bases; bases outside gene matches: 7. CDR3 length: 15 residues. Germline V gene lookup returns CDR1 SGHRS and CDR2 YFSETQ. The CDR3 loop reads CASSFEVAGAETQYF. CDR3 DNA sequence: TGCGCCAGCAGCTTCGAGGTAGCGGGGGCTGAGACCCAGTACTTC.

The rearrangement joins TRBV9 to TRBJ1-3; 7 bases fit TRBD1. Per the germline V gene, CDR1 is SGDLS and CDR2 is YYNGEE. There are 18 residues in the CDR3. With 3 bases clipped from V and 2 bases from J, the junction kept 14 bases outside the gene matches. CDR3 DNA sequence: TGTGCCAGCAGCGACTCCACAAGGACAGGATATACTGGAAACACCATATATTTT. Encoded protein: CASSDSTRTGYTGNTIYF.

The V and J genes are TRBV18 and TRBJ2-7; perhaps TRBD2 as D (7 bases). Germline V gene sequence: CDR1 KGHSH, CDR2 LQKENI. The length of the CDR3 is 13 residues. The V gene lost 3 bases and the J gene lost 6 bases, with 12 bases spanning the gap. For the CDR3, the DNA is TGTGCCAGCTCACCGGCAGGGGAGGGCGAGCAGTACTTC. Translating gives CASSPAGEGEQYF.

CDR3 sequence reads: CASSQEGRFQLGLDEQFF. The CDR3 DNA is TGCGCCAGCAGCCAAGAGGGCCGTTTCCAGTTGGGACTGGATGAGCAGTTCTTC. The V call is TRBV4-3, the J call TRBJ2-1; the D gene is possibly TRBD2 (6 bases). V lost 0 bases and J 8 bases, leaving 23 bases between the germline ends. This CDR3 has 18 amino acids. Germline CDR1 LGHNA, CDR2 YSLEER.

This clone turned up a few times. The V gene is TRBV4-3, the J gene TRBJ2-2, with D tentatively TRBD2 (5 bases). V was trimmed by 1 base and J by 8 bases, leaving 8 bases between them. The germline V gene encodes CDR1 LGHNA and CDR2 YSLEER. CDR3 length: 13 residues. For the CDR3, the DNA is TGCGCCAGCAGCCAAGCCCGGGGAGGGGAGCTGTTTTTT. Amino acid sequence: CASSQARGGELFF.